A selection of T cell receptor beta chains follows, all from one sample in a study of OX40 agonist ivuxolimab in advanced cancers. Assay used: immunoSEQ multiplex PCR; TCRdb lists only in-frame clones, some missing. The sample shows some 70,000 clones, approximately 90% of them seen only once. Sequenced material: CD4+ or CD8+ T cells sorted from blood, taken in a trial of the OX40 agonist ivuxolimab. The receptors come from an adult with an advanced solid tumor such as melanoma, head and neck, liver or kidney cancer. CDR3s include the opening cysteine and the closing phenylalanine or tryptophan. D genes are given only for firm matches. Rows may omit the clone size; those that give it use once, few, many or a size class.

CDR3 DNA: TGTGCCAGAAGCTTGGCCCGGCAGAACACTGAAGCTTTCTTT; CDR3 protein: CARSLARQNTEAFF; D gene: -; J gene: TRBJ1-1; V gene: TRBV5-3; clone size: -
CDR3 DNA: TGTGCCAGCAGCGTAATCCTGGGAGGCACAGATACGCAGTATTTT; CDR3 protein: CASSVILGGTDTQYF; D gene: -; J gene: TRBJ2-3; V gene: TRBV9; clone size: -
CDR3 DNA: TGTGCCTGGGGGGGCCGGGCCACAGATACGCAGTATTTT; CDR3 protein: CAWGGRATDTQYF; D gene: -; J gene: TRBJ2-3; V gene: TRBV30; clone size: -
CDR3 DNA: TGTGCCAGCAGGACCACAAGTTCTGGGGCCAACGTCCTGACTTTC; CDR3 protein: CASRTTSSGANVLTF; D gene: -; J gene: TRBJ2-6; V gene: TRBV28; clone size: -
CDR3 DNA: TGTGCCAGCAGCTCCCGGGACTCCTCCTACGAGCAGTACTTC; CDR3 protein: CASSSRDSSYEQYF; D gene: -; J gene: TRBJ2-7; V gene: TRBV21-1; clone size: -
CDR3 DNA: TGCGCCAGCAGGATGACACCGACTAGCGGGAGATTTAGTAGTGACTCCTACAATGAGCAGTTCTTC; CDR3 protein: CASRMTPTSGRFSSDSYNEQFF; D gene: TRBD2; J gene: TRBJ2-1; V gene: TRBV10-1; clone size: -
CDR3 DNA: TGTGCCAGCATTACGCGGATAGGGATTTCCTACGAGCAGTACTTC; CDR3 protein: CASITRIGISYEQYF; D gene: -; J gene: TRBJ2-7; V gene: TRBV6-1; clone size: -
CDR3 DNA: TGTGCCAGCAGTACCGGGACGCGAGTGACCCAGTACTTC; CDR3 protein: CASSTGTRVTQYF; D gene: -; J gene: TRBJ2-5; V gene: TRBV28; clone size: -
CDR3 DNA: TGTGCCAGCATGAGGGGACTAGCGACCGGGGAGCTGTTTTTT; CDR3 protein: CASMRGLATGELFF; D gene: TRBD2; J gene: TRBJ2-2; V gene: TRBV6-5; clone size: -
CDR3 DNA: TGTGCCAGCAGCTTAGTGGTAGGAATCTACGAGCAGTACTTC; CDR3 protein: CASSLVVGIYEQYF; D gene: -; J gene: TRBJ2-7; V gene: TRBV7-2; clone size: few
CDR3 DNA: TGTGCCAGCAGTTCCGGGACGGTTAACTACGAGCAGTACTTC; CDR3 protein: CASSSGTVNYEQYF; D gene: -; J gene: TRBJ2-7; V gene: TRBV28; clone size: -
CDR3 DNA: TGTGCCAGCAGTCCCCCTACTAGCGGGGCGGGCATTCAGTACTTC; CDR3 protein: CASSPPTSGAGIQYF; D gene: TRBD2; J gene: TRBJ2-4; V gene: TRBV28; clone size: -
CDR3 DNA: TGTGCCAGCAGCGCCGGGACTAGCGGGACTCGTTCATACAATGAGCAGTTCTTC; CDR3 protein: CASSAGTSGTRSYNEQFF; D gene: TRBD2; J gene: TRBJ2-1; V gene: TRBV7-2; clone size: -
CDR3 DNA: TGTGCCAGCAGTGGGGAGAGACTGGGGGCCTACCCTCAGCCCCAGCATTTT; CDR3 protein: CASSGERLGAYPQPQHF; D gene: -; J gene: TRBJ1-5; V gene: TRBV27; clone size: -
CDR3 DNA: TGTGCCAGCAGCTTTCCGCGGGACAGGGTAAATTCACCCCTCCACTTT; CDR3 protein: CASSFPRDRVNSPLHF; D gene: TRBD1; J gene: TRBJ1-6; V gene: TRBV11-2; clone size: -
CDR3 DNA: TGTGCCAGCAGCTTAGGAGGTCTAGCGGGAGGAGAGACCCAGTACTTC; CDR3 protein: CASSLGGLAGGETQYF; D gene: TRBD2; J gene: TRBJ2-5; V gene: TRBV7-6; clone size: -
CDR3 DNA: TGCGCCAGCAGCTTGGGGGGGAATAGGGCCTACAATGAGCAGTTCTTC; CDR3 protein: CASSLGGNRAYNEQFF; D gene: -; J gene: TRBJ2-1; V gene: TRBV5-1; clone size: -
CDR3 DNA: TGTGCCAGCAGTTTATCGTTTTATTTAGAAGTACGGGACGGCTACGAGCAGTACTTC; CDR3 protein: CASSLSFYLEVRDGYEQYF; D gene: -; J gene: TRBJ2-7; V gene: TRBV27; clone size: -
CDR3 DNA: TGCGCCAGCAGCTTTGACACTGGAAACACCATATATTTT; CDR3 protein: CASSFDTGNTIYF; D gene: -; J gene: TRBJ1-3; V gene: TRBV5-1; clone size: -
CDR3 DNA: TGCGCCAGCAGCTCACTACAGGGAATTCACACCGGGGAGCTGTTTTTT; CDR3 protein: CASSSLQGIHTGELFF; D gene: -; J gene: TRBJ2-2; V gene: TRBV5-1; clone size: -
CDR3 DNA: TGTGCCAGCAGTCACACCCTTCGGAAAGCAGATACGCAGTATTTT; CDR3 protein: CASSHTLRKADTQYF; D gene: -; J gene: TRBJ2-3; V gene: TRBV27; clone size: -
CDR3 DNA: TGTGCCTGGAGTCGCAGGGAGACTGAAGCTTTCTTT; CDR3 protein: CAWSRRETEAFF; D gene: -; J gene: TRBJ1-1; V gene: TRBV30; clone size: -
CDR3 DNA: TGTGCCAGCAGCGAGGGACGCCCCTACGAGCAGTACTTC; CDR3 protein: CASSEGRPYEQYF; D gene: -; J gene: TRBJ2-7; V gene: TRBV21-1; clone size: -
CDR3 DNA: TGTGCCTGGAGCTTCCAAGAGACCCAGTACTTC; CDR3 protein: CAWSFQETQYF; D gene: -; J gene: TRBJ2-5; V gene: TRBV30; clone size: -
CDR3 DNA: TGTGCCAGCAGCCCAATAGGACTAGCGGGAATCTACGAGCAGTACTTC; CDR3 protein: CASSPIGLAGIYEQYF; D gene: TRBD2; J gene: TRBJ2-7; V gene: TRBV28; clone size: -
CDR3 DNA: TGCGCCAGCAGCACGACAGGGGGAATCCCGGACGGCTACACCTTC; CDR3 protein: CASSTTGGIPDGYTF; D gene: TRBD1; J gene: TRBJ1-2; V gene: TRBV5-1; clone size: -
CDR3 DNA: TGTGCCAGCTCACCCGGTGCGGGGTTAGCCTACGAGCAGTACTTC; CDR3 protein: CASSPGAGLAYEQYF; D gene: -; J gene: TRBJ2-7; V gene: TRBV18; clone size: -
CDR3 DNA: TGTGCCAGCAGCTTAGAGCCAACAGCTGAGCAGTACTTC; CDR3 protein: CASSLEPTAEQYF; D gene: -; J gene: TRBJ2-7; V gene: TRBV11-3; clone size: -
CDR3 DNA: TGTGCCAGCAGCGCGACTAGCGACCAAGAGACCCAGTACTTC; CDR3 protein: CASSATSDQETQYF; D gene: TRBD2; J gene: TRBJ2-5; V gene: TRBV7-3; clone size: once
CDR3 DNA: TGTGCCAGCAGCCAAACGTTGGCGGGGCCGAACACCGGGGAGCTGTTTTTT; CDR3 protein: CASSQTLAGPNTGELFF; D gene: -; J gene: TRBJ2-2; V gene: TRBV7-6; clone size: -
CDR3 DNA: TGTGCCAGCAGCGTAGGGGCGGGGGCGAGCACAGATACGCAGTATTTT; CDR3 protein: CASSVGAGASTDTQYF; D gene: -; J gene: TRBJ2-3; V gene: TRBV9; clone size: -
CDR3 DNA: TGTGCCTGGAGTGTATATCCCCGGACAGGGGGCTACGAGCAGTACTTC; CDR3 protein: CAWSVYPRTGGYEQYF; D gene: TRBD1; J gene: TRBJ2-7; V gene: TRBV30; clone size: -
CDR3 DNA: TGTGCCAGCAACCGTGGTAGCGGGCGTACCACCGGGGAGCTGTTTTTT; CDR3 protein: CASNRGSGRTTGELFF; D gene: TRBD2; J gene: TRBJ2-2; V gene: TRBV5-6; clone size: -
CDR3 DNA: TGTGCCAGCAGTTACTTGGACAGGGGGTTTCTGGGCTACACCTTC; CDR3 protein: CASSYLDRGFLGYTF; D gene: TRBD1; J gene: TRBJ1-2; V gene: TRBV6-5; clone size: -
CDR3 DNA: TGTGCCAGCAGTGAACTCCAGGGGGAGGCTGAAGCTTTCTTT; CDR3 protein: CASSELQGEAEAFF; D gene: TRBD1; J gene: TRBJ1-1; V gene: TRBV2; clone size: -
CDR3 DNA: TGTGCCAGCAGCCCGGACAGGGCGGTTGGAAACATTCAGTACTTC; CDR3 protein: CASSPDRAVGNIQYF; D gene: TRBD1; J gene: TRBJ2-4; V gene: TRBV7-3; clone size: -
CDR3 DNA: TGTGCCAGCAGCTTGTGGACGACGACTCGGGAGCAGTACTTC; CDR3 protein: CASSLWTTTREQYF; D gene: -; J gene: TRBJ2-7; V gene: TRBV5-5; clone size: -
CDR3 DNA: TGTGCCAGCAGTGGACTGCTAGCGGGAGATAACGATGAGCAGTTCTTC; CDR3 protein: CASSGLLAGDNDEQFF; D gene: TRBD2; J gene: TRBJ2-1; V gene: TRBV6-1; clone size: -